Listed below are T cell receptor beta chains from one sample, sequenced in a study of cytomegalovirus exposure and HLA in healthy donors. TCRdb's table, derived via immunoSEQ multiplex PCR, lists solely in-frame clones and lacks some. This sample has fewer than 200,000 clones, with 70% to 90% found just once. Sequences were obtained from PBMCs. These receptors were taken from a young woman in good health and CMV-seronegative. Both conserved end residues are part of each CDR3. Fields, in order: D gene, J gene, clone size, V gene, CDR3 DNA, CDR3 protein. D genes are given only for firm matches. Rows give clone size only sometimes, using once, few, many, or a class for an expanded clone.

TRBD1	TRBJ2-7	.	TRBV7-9	TGTGCCAGCAGCCATCTCCGGGACAGGACCTACGAGCAGTACTTC	CASSHLRDRTYEQYF
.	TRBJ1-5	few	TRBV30	TGTGCCTGGAGCGCAGGGGATCAGCCCCAGCATTTT	CAWSAGDQPQHF
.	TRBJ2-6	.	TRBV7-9	TGTGCCAGCAGCTTAGTGATACGGGTCTCTGGGGCCAACGTCCTGACTTTC	CASSLVIRVSGANVLTF
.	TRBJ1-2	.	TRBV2	TGTGCCAGCAGTGTTCGGACGGGCAACTATGGCTACACCTTC	CASSVRTGNYGYTF
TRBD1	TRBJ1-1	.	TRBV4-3	TGCGCCAGCAGCCAATCCTTCACAGGGGGCACTGAAGCTTTCTTT	CASSQSFTGGTEAFF
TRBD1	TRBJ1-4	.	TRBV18	TGTGCCAGCTCAGCGCCCAGGGGGAATAATGAAAAACTGTTTTTT	CASSAPRGNNEKLFF
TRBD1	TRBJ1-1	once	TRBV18	TGTGCCAGCTCCCTCGACAGGGGAGGGATGAACACTGAAGCTTTCTTT	CASSLDRGGMNTEAFF
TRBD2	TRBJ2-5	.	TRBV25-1	TGTGCCAGCAGGACTCGCGGGGGGCTGTGGGAGACCCAGTACTTC	CASRTRGGLWETQYF
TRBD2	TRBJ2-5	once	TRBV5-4	TGTGCCAGCAGCTACGGGACTAGCGGGAGGGCGGAGACCCAGTACTTC	CASSYGTSGRAETQYF
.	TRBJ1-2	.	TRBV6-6	TGTGCCAGCAGTTACCGGGGACTTTCGTTTGGCTACACCTTC	CASSYRGLSFGYTF
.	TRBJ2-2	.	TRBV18	TGTGCCAGCTCCCCAGGACAGACGGCGGGGGAGCTGTTTTTT	CASSPGQTAGELFF
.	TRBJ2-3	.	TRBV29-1	TGCAGCGTTGACGAGATGACAGATACGCAGTATTTT	CSVDEMTDTQYF
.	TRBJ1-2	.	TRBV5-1	TGCGCCAGCAGCTTGGAGAGAGCTAACTATGGCTACACCTTC	CASSLERANYGYTF
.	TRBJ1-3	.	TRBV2	TGTGCCAGCAGAGACCGGGAAGGGGGAAACACCATATATTTT	CASRDREGGNTIYF
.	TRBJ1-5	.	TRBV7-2	TGTGCCAGCAGCTTAGATCCAGGGAACCAGCCCCAGCATTTT	CASSLDPGNQPQHF
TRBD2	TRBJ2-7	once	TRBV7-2	TGTGCCAGCAGCTTCGGGGGGAGTTCCTACGAGCAGTACTTC	CASSFGGSSYEQYF
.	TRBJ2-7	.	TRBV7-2	TGTGCCAGCAGCTTAGTCGCGGGGAACGAGCAGTACTTC	CASSLVAGNEQYF
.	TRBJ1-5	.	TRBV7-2	TGTGCCAGCAGCTCGCAGACCAATCAGCCCCAGCATTTT	CASSSQTNQPQHF
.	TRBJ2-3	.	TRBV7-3	TGTGCCAGCTCCTTTGGCAGACATACAGATACGCAGTATTTT	CASSFGRHTDTQYF
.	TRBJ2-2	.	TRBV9	TGTGCCAGCAGCGTCTCCGGGGAGCTGTTTTTT	CASSVSGELFF
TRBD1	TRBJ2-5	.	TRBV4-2	TGTGCCAGCAGCCAATTCGAGACCAACAGGGGCGGAGAGACCCAGTACTTC	CASSQFETNRGGETQYF
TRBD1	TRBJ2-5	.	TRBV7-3	TGTGCCAGCAGCTTATCCCCCCCAGGGGGCTATGAGACCCAGTACTTC	CASSLSPPGGYETQYF
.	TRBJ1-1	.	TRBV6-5	TGTGCCAGCAGTTACGGTACTACAGGGACCACTGAAGCTTTCTTT	CASSYGTTGTTEAFF
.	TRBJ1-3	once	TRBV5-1	TGCGCCAGCAGCTTGACCGGACAGCGGAGCTCTGGAAACACCATATATTTT	CASSLTGQRSSGNTIYF
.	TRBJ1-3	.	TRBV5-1	TGCGCCAGCAGCTTGGCTATGGAGCCTGGAAACACCATATATTTT	CASSLAMEPGNTIYF
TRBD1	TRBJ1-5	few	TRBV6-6	TGTGCCAGCAGTGACAGGGGGGATGGCAATCAGCCCCAGCATTTT	CASSDRGDGNQPQHF
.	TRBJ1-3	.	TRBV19	TGTGCCAGTAATTTCAGGGTCGGAAACACCATATATTTT	CASNFRVGNTIYF
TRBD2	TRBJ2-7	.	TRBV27	TGTGCCAGCAGTCCCCTGGGGGAGCGGGGGGAGCAGTACTTC	CASSPLGERGEQYF